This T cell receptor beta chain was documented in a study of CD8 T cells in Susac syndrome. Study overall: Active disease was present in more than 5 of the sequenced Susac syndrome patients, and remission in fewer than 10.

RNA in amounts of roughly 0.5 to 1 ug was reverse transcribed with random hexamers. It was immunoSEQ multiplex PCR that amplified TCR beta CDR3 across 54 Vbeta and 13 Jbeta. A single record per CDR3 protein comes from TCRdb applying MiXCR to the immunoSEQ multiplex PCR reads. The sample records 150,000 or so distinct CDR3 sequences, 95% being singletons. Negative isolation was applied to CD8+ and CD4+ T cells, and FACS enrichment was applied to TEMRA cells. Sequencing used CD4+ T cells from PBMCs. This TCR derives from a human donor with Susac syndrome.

The DNA of the CDR3 is TGTGCCTGGAGTGGACAGCCAGTCTACAATGAGCAGTTCTTC. Translation gives CAWSGQPVYNEQFF. The rearrangement joins TRBV30 to TRBJ2-1; TRBD1 is a possible D gene (5 bases). This CDR3 comprises 14 residues. Trimming removed 1 base from V and 3 bases from J, with 10 bases in between. Germline-derived CDR1 and CDR2 are GTSNPN and SVGIG (reference sequence).